This T cell receptor beta chain emerged from a study of blood T cells in healthy people across ages. Points from the study as a whole: Estimated diversity, derived from one million T cells, was regarded as an underestimate.

The CDR3 has 16 residues. With respect to this clonotype: The antigen is undetermined.

Next came a second PCR, run for about 7 to 12 cycles, which used a sample-barcoded 5' primer along with a J-beta primer mix. TCRdb re-analysed the 5' RACE reads in MiXCR, keeping a single row per CDR3 protein. The sample holds over 1,300,000 distinct CDR3 sequences, 55% to 75% seen once. The sample consisted of blood. The TCR was taken from a man between 18 and 29 years old in good health. V is TRBV21-1 and J is TRBJ2-3; the table gives TRBD1 as D, unverified against the DNA. TRBV21-1 is recorded as a pseudogene. The CDR3 DNA follows: TGTGCCAGCACCTCTTTACAGGGGCTGTGCACAGATACGCAGTATTTT. This translates into CASTSLQGLCTDTQYF.